This entry features one T cell receptor (beta chain) sequence. This clonotype was observed many times. Its antigen specificity is not known. Base qualities are missing; no much larger clone stands one base away. This entry belongs to a study of CD8 T cells in ankylosing spondylitis (dated by TCRdb to about 2017). Regarding the research as a whole: To find TCR variants linked to disease, the study profiled T cell receptor beta repertoires in ankylosing spondylitis patients and healthy donors. Peripheral blood samples were taken, and synovial fluid was additionally collected from ankylosing spondylitis patients. In total, the full study cohort was made up of roughly 110 healthy donors and 25 to 30 ankylosing spondylitis patients.

Including the terminal cysteine and phenylalanine, the CDR3 comprises 15 residues. The sequence is cut down to CDR3 DNA, 45 bases in frame from base 1. Reading the germline V gene (reference sequence) gives CDR1 SGHAT and CDR2 FQDESV. Trimming costs V 5 bases and J 1 base, and their ends lie 11 bases apart. TCRdb shows the sequencer as Illumina HiSeq 2500. TCR beta libraries were prepared by quantitative 5'-RACE with molecular barcodes. On the study's bioinformatics: A new computational method based on a probabilistic model of VDJ rearrangement was used to identify disease-linked TCR variants. TCRdb reworked the public reads: Q25 trimming with fastp, MiXCR clone assembly, productive beta chains retained. When rows share a CDR3 protein, they turn into one entry using the most common DNA and genes. Clone size and V and J calls follow TCRdb, not the original study. This sample lists 150,000 to 200,000 distinct CDR3 sequences; 15% to 20% were detected once. 4.3% of the sample rests with the top ten.

Beyond this particular receptor, the publication reports: The disease-linked clones showed a CD8+ phenotype and occurred at relatively low frequencies in peripheral blood. According to the report, matched synovial fluid samples from ankylosing spondylitis patients were significantly enriched for the disease-linked clones. Some motif variants had previously been reported in the synovial fluid and blood of reactive arthritis patients, which suggests shared mechanisms of disease initiation. Blood from ankylosing spondylitis patients appeared to be characterized by a TCR beta motif made up of under 10 highly homologous amino acid variants.

The chain is made from TRBV11-1 and TRBJ2-2, and TRBD2 may be the D gene, going by 6 matching bases. The sequence derives from a male donor under 30 with ankylosing spondylitis or in good health (not recorded which). Donor details come from another sample of the same person, matched by shared clones. Sequenced input: blood, either unsorted or a sorted T cell fraction (not recorded which). The CDR3 loop reads CASSRTSLNTGELFF. The DNA sequence reads TGTGCCAGCAGCCGTACTAGCCTGAACACCGGGGAGCTGTTTTTT.